This TCR beta chain was sequenced in a study of blood T cell repertoires in COVID-19. The wider study: The samples span acute and convalescent COVID-19 from the United States, Italy and Spain.

Clinical history reported by participants formed the basis on which cohorts were assigned. How the authors handled the data: Amplification of reference gene primers was used by the study to estimate nucleated cell counts. Assay used: immunoSEQ multiplex PCR; TCRdb lists only in-frame clones, some missing. The D gene and trimming were derived from the DNA, and the V and J assignments and clone size from that table. The data hold 250,000 to 350,000 clones, with about nine tenths observed a single time. The CDR3 length is 15 residues. V was clipped by 7 bases and J by 3 bases, with 18 bases between them. Germline lookup yields CDR1 SEHNR and CDR2 FQNEAQ (reference sequence).

This chain connects TRBV7-9 to TRBJ1-2; the D gene is possibly TRBD1 (5 bases). Sequenced material: PBMCs or T cells enriched from blood (not recorded which). This receptor was obtained from a woman between 18 and 30 years old who had recovered from COVID-19. The CDR3 loop is CASTRMGGGDYGYTF. In nucleotides, the CDR3 is TGTGCCAGCACCCGTATGGGGGGGGGTGACTATGGCTACACCTTC.